This TCR beta chain was recovered during a study of T-cell reconstitution after alpha-beta-depleted transplantation in children. Germline V CDR1 and CDR2: MNHEY, SVGAGI. Trimming took 2 bases from V and 5 from J; bases not matched to a gene: 5. This CDR3 has 17 residues. It was with unique molecular identifiers that the TCRbeta library was prepared. TCRdb redid the calling of the PCR reads with MiXCR, one entry per CDR3 protein. Of 350,000 to 450,000 distinct CDR3 sequences in the sample, roughly 20% were seen once. The source is a human donor who donated a stem cell graft to a child with acute myeloid leukemia. The chain carries TRBV6-5 and TRBJ2-5, with TRBD2 identical over 16 bases. This specimen consisted of PBMCs from the stem cell graft donor, obtained from the stem cell graft. CDR3 region: CASSYDQGLAGGETQYF. The CDR3 DNA sequence: TGTGCCAGCAGTTACGACCAGGGACTAGCGGGAGGGGAGACCCAGTACTTC.